The present TCR beta chain was sequenced within a study of shared clonotypes between healthy human individuals. The method was immunoSEQ multiplex PCR; TCRdb's version includes in-frame clones alone and lacks a portion of them. Of more than 900,000 clones listed, around three quarters were seen once; the top ten hold roughly 0.61%. The CDR3 has 17 amino acids. With 2 bases removed from V and 0 bases from J, the gap between germline ends came to 16 bases. CDR1 SEHNR and CDR2 FQNEAQ come from the germline V gene (reference sequence). Every donor, a Caucasian adult, lived in Nashville, Tennessee. The chain couples TRBV7-9 to TRBJ1-1; no reliable D call. The TCR sequence derives from a man younger than 30 in good health. Some clones in this sample may be carry-over from other donors' samples. Sequenced sample: memory CD4+ T cells from PBMCs. The subset: CD45RA-negative fraction. In DNA, the CDR3 is TGTGCCAGCAGCTTACTTACGGGCTGGCAGTTGAACACTGAAGCTTTCTTT. As protein: CASSLLTGWQLNTEAFF. Looking up the rest from reference TRBV7-9 and TRBJ1-1 gives the full variable domain: DTGVSQNPRHKITKRGQNVTFRCDPISEHNRLYWYRQTLGQGPEFLTYFQNEAQLEKSRLLSDRFSAERPKGSFSTLEIQRTEQGDSAMYLCASSLLTGWQLNTEAFFGQGTRLTVV.